This TCR beta chain derives from a study of technical replicates of blood from a handful of donors. This clone was counted once. Here immunoSEQ multiplex PCR was the method, and the copy in TCRdb shows in-frame clones only, minus some. The sample has 70,000 to 75,000 clones, roughly 94% seen once. This receptor was identified in a human donor in good health. The specimen was T cells isolated from PBMCs.

CDR3 region: CASRPTANTEAFF. CDR3 nucleotides: TGTGCCAGCAGACCGACAGCGAACACTGAAGCTTTCTTT. The chain is built from TRBV27 and TRBJ1-1, with a weak D call TRBD1 (5 bases). The CDR3 has 13 residues. Germline lookup yields CDR1 MNHEY and CDR2 SMNVEV (reference sequence). The germline V and J ends were trimmed by 6 bases and 1 base, with 9 bases remaining between them.